This passage covers 20 T cell receptor beta chains from one sample sequenced in a study. Tregs were sorted as CD4+CD25+CD127-/low cells. TCRdb itself ran the 5' RACE reads through MiXCR, one entry per CDR3 protein. The repertoire holds 50,000 to 70,000 distinct CDR3 sequences, roughly 20% seen once, with roughly 3.5% in the top ten. Sequenced sample: tumor-infiltrating Tregs sorted from the breast tumor. The receptors come from a female donor with breast cancer.

The rearrangement joins TRBV5-3 to TRBJ1-5; 10 positions match TRBD1. TRBV5-3 is noted as an ORF with a role that remains uncertain. The junction had 12 bases not matched to a gene; V was cut back by 4 bases and J by 5 bases. There are 17 residues in the CDR3. The CDR3 DNA reads TGTGCCAGAAGCCCGACAGGGGGCCTCTATCGCCATCAGCCCCAGCATTTT. Translation gives CARSPTGGLYRHQPQHF.

This clonotype came up many times. The chain carries TRBV29-1 and TRBJ2-3, with D possibly matching TRBD2 (6 bases). CDR3 length: 13 amino acids. The germline CDR1 and CDR2 sequences are SQVTM and ANQGSEA. Between the trimmed V and J ends, which lost 1 base and 1 base, there was a span of 6 bases. The CDR3 DNA sequence: TGCAGCGTTGAAGCGGGGGGCACAGATACGCAGTATTTT. Residues: CSVEAGGTDTQYF.

The chain links TRBV4-2 to TRBJ2-3, with 7 bases aligning to TRBD1. The germline V gene encodes CDR1 LGHNA and CDR2 YNFKEQ. V lost 4 bases and J lost 3; bases outside the gene matches: 7. This CDR3 has 15 amino acids. The CDR3 here is CASSRTGVETDTQYF. The DNA for the CDR3 is TGTGCCAGCAGCCGTACAGGGGTCGAGACAGATACGCAGTATTTT.

This clonotype is classed as medium-sized. This rearrangement joins TRBV7-2 to TRBJ2-5; D is unresolved. Trimming took 5 bases from V and 5 from J, leaving 12 bases between them. The CDR3 is 13 residues long. Germline assignment: CDR1 SGHTA and CDR2 FQGNSA. CDR3 protein: CASSPYRVETQYF. The CDR3 nucleotides read TGTGCCAGCAGCCCGTACCGGGTGGAGACCCAGTACTTC.

V usage is TRBV7-2 and J usage is TRBJ1-5; 7 bases align to TRBD1. V trimming: 5 bases; J trimming: 5 bases; junction bases outside the gene matches: 9. CDR1 and CDR2 from the germline V gene are SGHTA and FQGNSA. The CDR3 contains 15 residues. Written as DNA, the CDR3 is TGTGCCAGCAGCGTTCGGACAGGCGCCGATCAGCCCCAGCATTTT. Its protein is CASSVRTGADQPQHF.

Note on this clonotype: At one end, the junction sequence differs from germline, possibly due to a read error. This rearrangement joins TRBV2 to TRBJ2-7; D not certain. Germline CDR1 is SNHLY and CDR2 is FYNNEI. The CDR3 length is 12 residues. CDR3: CASSLDLPEGYF. DNA for the CDR3: TGTGCCAGCAGCTTGGACCTACCCGAAGGGTACTTT.

This clonotype was recorded many times. This chain connects TRBV7-3 to TRBJ2-1; 11 positions agree with TRBD2. This CDR3 contains 20 residues. V shed 3 bases, J shed 0 bases, and the junction held 13 bases outside the gene matches. Germline-derived CDR1 and CDR2 are SGHTA and FQGTGA. The CDR3, as DNA: TGTGCCAGCAGCTTTGCTGGGACTAGCGGATATCAAATCTCCTACAATGAGCAGTTCTTC. Protein: CASSFAGTSGYQISYNEQFF.

The rearrangement uses TRBV5-1 and TRBJ1-2; tentative D call: TRBD1 (5 bases). CDR1 is SGHRS and CDR2 is YFSETQ in the germline V gene. The CDR3 spans 16 residues. Trimming shortened V by 0 bases and J by 1 base, and 13 bases separated the two germline ends. In nucleotides, the CDR3 is TGCGCCAGCAGCTTGGGACAGATCCAAGTTAACTATGGCTACACCTTC. This encodes CASSLGQIQVNYGYTF.

This clonotype was seen more than once but under ten times. CDR3 sequence (DNA): TGTGCCAGCAGCCAGTCAGGGGGCTTTGGAAACACCATATATTTT. This gives the protein CASSQSGGFGNTIYF. The chain uses TRBV14 and TRBJ1-3, with 8 bases aligning to TRBD1. The J segment lost 3 bases and the V segment lost 3 bases, leaving 4 bases of the junction unmatched. From germline, CDR1 is SGHDN and CDR2 FVKESK. This CDR3 contains 15 residues.

In this sample, this clonotype turned up many times. The rearrangement links TRBV20-1 to TRBJ2-2, with TRBD1 matching over 10 bases. The germline CDR1 and CDR2 sequences are DFQATT and SNEGSKA (reference sequence). The CDR3 is 12 residues long. The ends lost 6 bases at V and 6 bases at J; junction bases unmatched: 1. The CDR3 sequence: CSADRGSGELFF. DNA for the CDR3: TGCAGTGCGGACAGGGGGTCCGGGGAGCTGTTTTTT.

The chain uses TRBV20-1 and TRBJ2-1; D may correspond to TRBD1 or TRBD2 (6 bases each). This CDR3 comprises 13 residues. The V gene lost 4 bases and the J gene lost 8 bases, with 15 bases spanning the gap. Germline lookup yields CDR1 DFQATT and CDR2 SNEGSKA (reference sequence). CDR3 amino acids: CSANQQGLDEQFF. The CDR3 DNA follows: TGCAGTGCTAATCAACAGGGACTCGATGAGCAGTTCTTC.

The chain joins TRBV7-6 to TRBJ1-5; 8 bases map to TRBD1. Germline V lookup: CDR1 SGHVS, CDR2 FNYEAQ. The CDR3 spans 16 residues. Trimming took 5 bases from V and 1 from J; bases not matched to a gene: 7. The CDR3 here is CASSHGTGGSNQPQHF. The CDR3 DNA is TGTGCCAGCAGCCACGGAACAGGGGGGAGCAATCAGCCCCAGCATTTT. The full variable domain, completed using reference TRBV7-6 and TRBJ1-5, is GAGVSQSPRYKVTKRGQDVALRCDPISGHVSLYWYRQALGQGPEFLTYFNYEAQQDKSGLPNDRFSAERPEGSISTLTIQRTEQRDSAMYRCASSHGTGGSNQPQHFGDGTRLSIL.

This clonotype was observed many times. V is TRBV6-5 and J is TRBJ2-5; no definite D call. Germline lookup yields CDR1 MNHEY and CDR2 SVGAGI. Trimming stripped 0 bases from V and 2 bases from J, with 7 bases between. There are 14 residues in the CDR3. The CDR3 DNA follows: TGTGCCAGCAGTTACTCCCACGGACAAGAGACCCAGTACTTC. Translating gives CASSYSHGQETQYF.

In this sample, this clonotype turned up many times. The J gene is TRBJ2-2, the V gene TRBV7-8, with no clear D. Trimming stripped 5 bases from V and 0 bases from J, with 13 bases between. CDR3 length equals 16 residues. From germline, CDR1 is SGHVS and CDR2 FQNEAQ. In DNA form, the CDR3 reads TGTGCCAGCAGCCGCCGACCGTCCGCGAACACCGGGGAGCTGTTTTTT. It yields the protein CASSRRPSANTGELFF.

This clonotype appeared many times. The CDR3 region is CASSLGTANTEAFF. CDR3 DNA: TGTGCCAGCAGCCTAGGGACAGCGAACACTGAAGCTTTCTTT. The J gene is TRBJ1-1, the V gene TRBV7-2; 7 positions match TRBD1. The CDR3 spans 14 residues. V shed 5 bases, J shed 1 base, and the junction held 4 bases outside the gene matches. The germline V gene has CDR1 SGHTA and CDR2 FQGNSA.

V is TRBV6-2 or TRBV6-3 and J is TRBJ2-1; the D is unclear. This CDR3 has 14 residues. V gave up 3 bases and J gave up 0 bases, with 6 bases separating them. From germline, CDR1 is MNHEY and CDR2 SVGEGT. As DNA, the CDR3 is TGTGCCAGCAGTTATTTCTTCTCCTACAATGAGCAGTTCTTC. Its protein product is CASSYFFSYNEQFF.

As to this clonotype: A much larger clone is a single base away; this may be a read error. The chain recombines TRBV24-1 with TRBJ1-5, with a tentative D call TRBD1 (5 bases). Looked up from germline, CDR1 is KGHDR and CDR2 is SFDVKD. There are 15 residues in the CDR3. The CDR3 sequence is CTTSDRGHSNQPQHF. The CDR3 DNA reads as TGTACCACCAGTGACCGCGGACATTCAAATCAGCCCCAGCATTTT.

Note on this clonotype: The junction differs from germline at one of its ends, possibly a read error. The chain is built from TRBV7-9 and TRBJ2-2, with TRBD2 as a possible D gene (5 bases). CDR1 and CDR2 (germline): SEHNR, FQNEAQ (reference sequence). The CDR3 covers 16 residues. The CDR3 spells CASSPRRRTNTGERFF. The CDR3 region has the DNA TGTGCCAGCAGCCCCCGACGGCGGACGAACACCGGGGAGCGGTTTTTT.

This clonotype appeared a few times. The chain has TRBV20-1 and TRBJ2-3, with D maybe TRBD2 (5 bases). V was shortened by 6 bases and J by 5 bases, with 15 bases between the two germline ends. Germline V gene data show CDR1 as DFQATT and CDR2 as SNEGSKA (reference sequence). This CDR3 contains 13 residues. CDR3 region: CSAPRGEGDTQYF. CDR3 DNA: TGCAGTGCCCCCCGGGGAGAAGGAGATACGCAGTATTTT.

CDR3 amino acids: CASSWSGDRVSAEQYF. The CDR3 coding sequence is TGCGCCAGCAGCTGGAGCGGGGATAGAGTCTCGGCCGAGCAGTACTTC. The V and J genes are TRBV5-1 and TRBJ2-7; 7 nucleotides line up with TRBD2. CDR1 is SGHRS and CDR2 is YFSETQ in the germline V gene. Trimming took 3 bases from V and 6 from J; bases not matched to a gene: 15. CDR3 size: 16 residues.